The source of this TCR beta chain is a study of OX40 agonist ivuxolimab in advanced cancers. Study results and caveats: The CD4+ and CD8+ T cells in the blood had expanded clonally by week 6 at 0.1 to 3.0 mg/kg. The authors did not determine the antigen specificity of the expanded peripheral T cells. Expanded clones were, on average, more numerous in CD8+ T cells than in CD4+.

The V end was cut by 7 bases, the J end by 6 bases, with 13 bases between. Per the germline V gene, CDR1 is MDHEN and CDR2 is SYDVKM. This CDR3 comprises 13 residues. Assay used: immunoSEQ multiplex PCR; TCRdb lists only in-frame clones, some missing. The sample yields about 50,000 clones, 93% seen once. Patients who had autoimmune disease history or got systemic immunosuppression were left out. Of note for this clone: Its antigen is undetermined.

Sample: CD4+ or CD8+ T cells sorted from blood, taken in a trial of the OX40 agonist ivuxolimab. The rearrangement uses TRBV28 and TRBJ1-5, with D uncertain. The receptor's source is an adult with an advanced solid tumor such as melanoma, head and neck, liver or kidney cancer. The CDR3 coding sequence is TGTGCCAGCACCCCTGTCGAGGGTCAGCCCCAGCATTTT. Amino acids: CASTPVEGQPQHF.